This TCR beta chain was identified during a study of cytomegalovirus exposure and HLA in healthy donors. This clone was detected only a few times. The V gene's germline CDR1 is SGHRS and CDR2 YFSETQ. Trimming stripped 4 bases from V and 7 bases from J, with 12 bases between. The CDR3 totals 14 residues. Primers for the PCR totalled 60 Vbeta and 13 Jbeta. Repertoires were generated with immunoSEQ multiplex PCR, while TCRdb's copy carries only in-frame clones and drops some. The sample consists of 85,000 to 120,000 clones, roughly 80% of them appearing once. The chain is built from TRBV5-1 and TRBJ1-6, with D perhaps TRBD1 (5 bases). This receptor was taken from a man aged 50-59 years in good health and CMV-seronegative. Sequenced material: PBMCs. This CDR3 reads CASSLPQGNSPLHF. The CDR3 bases are TGCGCCAGCAGCCTTCCGCAGGGCAATTCACCCCTCCACTTT.